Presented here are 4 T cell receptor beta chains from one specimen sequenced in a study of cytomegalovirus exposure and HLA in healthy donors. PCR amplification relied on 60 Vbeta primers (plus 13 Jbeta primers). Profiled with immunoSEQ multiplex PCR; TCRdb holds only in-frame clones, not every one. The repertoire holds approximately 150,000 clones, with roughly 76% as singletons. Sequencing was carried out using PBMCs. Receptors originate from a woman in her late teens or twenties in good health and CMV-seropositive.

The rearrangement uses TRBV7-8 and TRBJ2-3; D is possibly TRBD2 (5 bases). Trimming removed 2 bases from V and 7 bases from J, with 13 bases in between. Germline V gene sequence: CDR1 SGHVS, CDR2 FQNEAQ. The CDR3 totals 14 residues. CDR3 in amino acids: CASSLMSGRNTQYF. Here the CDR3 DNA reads TGTGCCAGCAGCTTAATGAGCGGTAGGAATACGCAGTATTTT.

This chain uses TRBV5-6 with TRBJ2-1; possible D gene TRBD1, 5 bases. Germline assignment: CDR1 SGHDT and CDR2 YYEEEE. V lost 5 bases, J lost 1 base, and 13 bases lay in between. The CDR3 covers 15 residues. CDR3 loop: CASSKGAGSYNEQFF. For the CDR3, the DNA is TGTGCCAGCAGTAAAGGGGCAGGGTCCTACAATGAGCAGTTCTTC.

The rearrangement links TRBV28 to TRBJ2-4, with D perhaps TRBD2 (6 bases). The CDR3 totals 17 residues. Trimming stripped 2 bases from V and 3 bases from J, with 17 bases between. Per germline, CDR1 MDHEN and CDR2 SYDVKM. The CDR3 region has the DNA TGTGCCAGCAGTTTACGAGTGGGGGGAGCACTCAAAAACATTCAGTACTTC. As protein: CASSLRVGGALKNIQYF.

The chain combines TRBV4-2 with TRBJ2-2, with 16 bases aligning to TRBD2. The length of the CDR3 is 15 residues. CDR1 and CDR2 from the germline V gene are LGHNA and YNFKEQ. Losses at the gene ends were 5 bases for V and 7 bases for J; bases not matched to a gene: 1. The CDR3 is CASSGTSGGVGELFF. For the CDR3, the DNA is TGTGCCAGCAGCGGGACTAGCGGGGGGGTCGGGGAGCTGTTTTTT.